The 24 T cell receptor beta chains below were found in one sample sequenced in a study of cytomegalovirus exposure and HLA in healthy donors. Assay used: immunoSEQ multiplex PCR; TCRdb lists only in-frame clones, some missing. This sample has some 140,000 clones; around 88% occur once, and the top ten carry about 22%. Sequencing input: PBMCs. The receptors were sampled from a young man in good health and CMV-seropositive.

The chain joins TRBV28 to TRBJ1-1; TRBD1 aligns across 7 bases. The CDR3 covers 13 residues. CDR1 is MDHEN and CDR2 is SYDVKM in the germline V gene. Trimming at V came to 6 bases and at J to 5 bases, leaving 6 bases not matched to a gene. The CDR3: CASRAGGLTEAFF. In DNA, the CDR3 is TGTGCCAGCAGGGCAGGGGGATTAACTGAAGCTTTCTTT.

The table lists this clone with a few counts. The chain carries TRBV5-3 and TRBJ1-5; D uncertain. TRBV5-3 is given ORF status, its function remaining uncertain. The CDR3 runs 13 residues. CDR3 nucleotide sequence: TGTGCAACCCGCGGCCAGCGAAATCAGCCCCAGCATTTT. This encodes CATRGQRNQPQHF.

This clone occurred many times. The J gene is TRBJ2-1, the V gene TRBV5-6, with 7 bases that match TRBD2. This CDR3 contains 15 residues. Germline CDR1 reads SGHDT; CDR2 reads YYEEEE. Unmatched junction bases numbered 7, after V lost 0 bases and J lost 7 bases. CDR3 sequence (DNA): TGTGCCAGCAGCTTGGGCGCGGGAGTCATGAATGAGCAGTTCTTC. Its translation: CASSLGAGVMNEQFF.

The chain joins TRBV11-2 to TRBJ1-3; a weak D match, TRBD1 (6 bases). Germline CDR1 and CDR2: SGHAT and FQNNGV. This CDR3 has 15 residues. Trimming cost V 3 bases and J 2 bases, with 11 bases left between them. The CDR3 DNA reads TGTGCCAGCAGCTTTCGGGCAGGGGCTGGAAACACCATATATTTT. Its translation is CASSFRAGAGNTIYF.

This sequence joins TRBV13 and TRBJ2-5; D is perhaps TRBD2 (7 bases). Germline V gene sequence: CDR1 PRHDT, CDR2 FYEKMQ (reference sequence). The CDR3 runs to 13 residues. The V gene lost 0 bases and the J gene lost 14 bases, with 16 bases spanning the gap. CDR3 DNA sequence: TGTGCCAGCAGCTTAGGCTTGGGCGGGGGCTTTTACTTC. Translated, it gives CASSLGLGGGFYF.

This rearrangement joins TRBV25-1 to TRBJ2-1; 8 bases are a match to TRBD2. Germline V gene lookup returns CDR1 MGHDK and CDR2 SYGVNS. The CDR3 runs to 16 residues. With 6 bases clipped from V and 7 bases from J, the junction kept 14 bases outside the gene matches. Here the CDR3 DNA reads TGTGCCAGCAGCCCTCGAGGAGCGGGAGTGGGGAATGAGCAGTTCTTC. Protein: CASSPRGAGVGNEQFF.

This chain joins TRBV4-3 and TRBJ1-2, with D maybe TRBD1 (6 bases). The V gene's germline CDR1 is LGHNA and CDR2 YSLEER. V lost 0 bases to trimming and J lost 6 bases, with 11 bases between them. This CDR3 has 14 amino acids. The DNA for the CDR3 is TGCGCCAGCAGCCAAGATACGGGGGGCAATGGCTACACCTTC. It translates to CASSQDTGGNGYTF.

The rearrangement uses TRBV7-8 and TRBJ2-3; TRBD2 aligns across 7 bases. V shed 5 bases and J 2 bases; nucleotides not matched to a gene: 7. CDR3 length equals 15 residues. Germline V gene sequence: CDR1 SGHVS, CDR2 FQNEAQ. CDR3 nucleotides: TGTGCCAGCAGCCCCCTTGGACTAGACACAGATACGCAGTATTTT. Protein product: CASSPLGLDTDTQYF.

The chain recombines TRBV19 with TRBJ1-1, with D maybe TRBD1 (6 bases). This CDR3 region has 13 residues. V lost 10 bases, J lost 0 bases, and 12 bases lay in between. The germline V gene encodes CDR1 LNHDA and CDR2 SQIVND (reference sequence). The CDR3 sequence: CATTRTVNTEAFF. The CDR3 DNA reads as TGTGCCACAACGAGGACAGTGAACACTGAAGCTTTCTTT.

The chain employs TRBV13 and TRBJ2-7, with D tentatively TRBD2 (8 bases). Per germline, CDR1 PRHDT and CDR2 FYEKMQ (reference sequence). Trimming shortened V by 5 bases and J by 5 bases, and 16 bases separated the two germline ends. The CDR3 extends over 14 amino acids. CDR3 in DNA: TGTGCCAGCAGCGCAGGGGGACTAGTCAACGAGCAGTACTTC. It is translated as CASSAGGLVNEQYF.

V and J are TRBV7-8 and TRBJ1-4; D possibly corresponds to TRBD1 (5 bases). The CDR3 spans 14 residues. Trimming took 4 bases from V and 8 from J, leaving 14 bases between them. CDR1 and CDR2 (germline): SGHVS, FQNEAQ. CDR3 loop: CASSSQGNGEKLFF. The CDR3 DNA is TGTGCCAGCAGCTCCCAGGGAAATGGCGAAAAACTGTTTTTT.

The V gene is TRBV15, the J gene TRBJ1-4; tentative D call: TRBD1 (5 bases). The CDR3 has 15 residues. Trimming took off 0 bases at V and 7 bases at J, with 12 bases between the two ends. Germline CDR1 and CDR2: LNHNV and YYDKDF (reference sequence). In DNA, the CDR3 is TGTGCCACCAGCAGAGATAGGCAGGGATCTGAAAAACTGTTTTTT. It encodes CATSRDRQGSEKLFF.

The chain has TRBV10-1 and TRBJ2-5; perhaps TRBD1 as D (6 bases). Trimming pared 4 bases from V and 3 bases from J, leaving 15 bases between. Germline V gene data show CDR1 as WNHNN and CDR2 as SYGVQD (reference sequence). The CDR3 runs 15 residues. As DNA, the CDR3 is TGCGCCAGCAGTGCACACCGGGACAAGGAAGAGACCCAGTACTTC. It specifies CASSAHRDKEETQYF.

This clone was picked up a small number of times. The gene calls are TRBV19 and TRBJ1-2; the D gene is possibly TRBD1 (6 bases). Looked up from germline, CDR1 is LNHDA and CDR2 is SQIVND (reference sequence). Between the trimmed V and J ends, which lost 6 bases and 2 bases, there was a span of 16 bases. The CDR3 is 15 amino acids. CDR3: CASSRRGTGNYGYTF. The CDR3 DNA reads as TGTGCCAGTAGCCGACGGGGCACAGGGAACTATGGCTACACCTTC.

The chain couples TRBV5-8 to TRBJ2-1, with D uncertain. The germline gives CDR1 SGHTS, CDR2 YDEGEE. There are 15 residues in the CDR3. The V end was cut by 2 bases, the J end by 4 bases, with 13 bases between. The DNA for the CDR3 is TGTGCCAGCAGCTTCGCCCGGTTGATGTACAATGAGCAGTTCTTC. This codes for CASSFARLMYNEQFF. Drawing the rest from reference TRBV5-8 and TRBJ2-1, the complete variable domain is EAGVTQSPTHLIKTRGQQATLRCSPISGHTSVYWYQQALGLGLQFLLWYDEGEERNRGNFPPRFSGRQFPNYSSELNVNALELEDSALYLCASSFARLMYNEQFFGPGTRLTVL.

J is TRBJ1-1 and V is TRBV5-1; D may be TRBD1 (5 bases). Trimming pared 9 bases from V and 5 bases from J, leaving 17 bases between. The germline V gene has CDR1 SGHRS and CDR2 YFSETQ. The CDR3 has 13 amino acids. CDR3 bases: TGCGCCACCAGGGAGGGGTCGGGGACTGAAGCTTTCTTT. Encoded protein: CATREGSGTEAFF.

The genes are TRBV7-2 and TRBJ2-7; D may be TRBD1 (5 bases). CDR3 length: 14 residues. V lost 8 bases and J 3 bases, leaving 17 bases between the germline ends. Germline CDR1 SGHTA, CDR2 FQGNSA. CDR3 bases: TGTGCCAGCTTCAAACCGGGCAGGGACTACGAGCAGTACTTC. Amino acid sequence: CASFKPGRDYEQYF.

The chain uses TRBV11-1 and TRBJ2-2; D not certain. The CDR3 extends over 14 amino acids. Germline CDR1 is SGHAT and CDR2 is FQDESV (reference sequence). Deletions cut 5 bases from V and 1 base from J, with 8 bases between. CDR3: CASSVRQNTGELFF. In DNA, the CDR3 is TGTGCCAGCAGCGTCAGACAGAACACCGGGGAGCTGTTTTTT. Full variable domain (outside the CDR3, taken from reference TRBV11-1 and TRBJ2-2): EAEVAQSPRYKITEKSQAVAFWCDPISGHATLYWYRQILGQGPELLVQFQDESVVDDSQLPKDRFSAERLKGVDSTLKIQPAELGDSAMYLCASSVRQNTGELFFGEGSRLTVL.

This chain links TRBV5-3 with TRBJ2-5; TRBD2 matches 7 bases. TRBV5-3 is classed as an ORF, of uncertain function. V trimming: 5 bases; J trimming: 2 bases; junction bases outside the gene matches: 24. The length of the CDR3 is 20 residues. The CDR3 sequence: CARRGPHPWLAVNLQETQYF. In DNA form, the CDR3 reads TGTGCCAGAAGGGGACCCCACCCTTGGCTAGCGGTTAACCTACAAGAGACCCAGTACTTC.

CDR3 nucleotide sequence: TGCGCCAGCAGTCAATTTACGGACAGGAACCCGACAGATACGCAGTATTTT. Translating gives CASSQFTDRNPTDTQYF. This chain connects TRBV23-1 to TRBJ2-3, with 7 bases aligning to TRBD1. TRBV23-1 is an ORF, and what it does is uncertain. The CDR3 covers 17 residues. After removal of 1 base from V and 3 bases from J, the junction contained 10 bases not matched to a gene.

V and J are TRBV18 and TRBJ2-7; 7 bases map to TRBD1. The CDR3 runs to 15 residues. Germline V gives CDR1 KGHSH, CDR2 LQKENI. V was pared by 6 bases and J by 4 bases, with 12 bases of the junction left unmatched. CDR3 in DNA: TGTGCCAGCTCTCAACAGGGGATGGACTTTTACGAGCAGTACTTC. Translated, it gives CASSQQGMDFYEQYF.

CDR3 region: CASSNGGPLNEQFF. The CDR3 nucleotides read TGTGCCAGCAGCAACGGAGGACCCCTCAATGAGCAGTTCTTC. J is TRBJ2-1 and V is TRBV9, with D possibly matching TRBD2 (5 bases). The CDR3 loop spans 14 amino acids. CDR1 and CDR2 from the germline V gene are SGDLS and YYNGEE. Trimming stripped 4 bases from V and 6 bases from J, with 14 bases between. The whole variable domain, remainder taken from reference TRBV9 and TRBJ2-1, is DSGVTQTPKHLITATGQRVTLRCSPRSGDLSVYWYQQSLDQGLQFLIQYYNGEERAKGNILERFSAQQFPDLHSELNLSSLELGDSALYFCASSNGGPLNEQFFGPGTRLTVL.

The rearrangement links TRBV4-3 to TRBJ1-1; D not resolved. V lost 0 bases and J lost 5, with 10 bases in between. The germline CDR1 and CDR2 sequences are LGHNA and YSLEER. The CDR3 contains 14 residues. As DNA, the CDR3 is TGCGCCAGCAGCCAAGATCAGGTCCGGACTGAAGCTTTCTTT. It translates to CASSQDQVRTEAFF.

CDR3 DNA: TGTGCCACCTGCCGGGACAGAGACACAGATACGCAGTATTTT. Residues: CATCRDRDTDTQYF. The chain uses TRBV19 and TRBJ2-3, with 7 nucleotides matching TRBD1. Trimming cost V 10 bases and J 2 bases; bases outside gene matches: 9. Germline assignment: CDR1 LNHDA and CDR2 SQIVND (reference sequence). The CDR3 has 14 residues. The variable domain in full, completed from reference TRBV19 and TRBJ2-3, reads DGGITQSPKYLFRKEGQNVTLSCEQNLNHDAMYWYRQDPGQGLRLIYYSQIVNDFQKGDIAEGYSVSREKKESFPLTVTSAQKNPTAFYLCATCRDRDTDTQYFGPGTRLTVL.